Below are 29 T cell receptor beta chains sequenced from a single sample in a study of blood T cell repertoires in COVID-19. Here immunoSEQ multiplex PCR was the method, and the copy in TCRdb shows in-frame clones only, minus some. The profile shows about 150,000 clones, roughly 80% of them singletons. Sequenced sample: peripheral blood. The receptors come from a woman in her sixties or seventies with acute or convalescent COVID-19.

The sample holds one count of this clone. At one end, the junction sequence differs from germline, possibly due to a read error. CDR3 sequence (DNA): TGTGCCAGCAGCACCCGGGGTAGCGGGTCCTTCAATGAGCAGTTCTTC. This codes for CASSTRGSGSFNEQFF. The chain uses TRBV11-2 and TRBJ2-1; 7 nucleotides match TRBD2. Germline V gene sequence: CDR1 SGHAT, CDR2 FQNNGV. The CDR3 has 16 residues. The variable domain in full, with the rest retrieved from reference TRBV11-2 and TRBJ2-1, is EAGVAQSPRYKIIEKRQSVAFWCNPISGHATLYWYQQILGQGPKLLIQFQNNGVVDDSQLPKDRFSAERLKGVDSTLKIQPAKLEDSAVYLCASSTRGSGSFNEQFFGPGTRLTVL.

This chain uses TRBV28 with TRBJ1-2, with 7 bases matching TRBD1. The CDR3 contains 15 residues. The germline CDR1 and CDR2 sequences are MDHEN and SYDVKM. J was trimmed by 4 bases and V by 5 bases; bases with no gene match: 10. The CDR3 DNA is TGTGCCAGCAGTGACGACGGGACAGTTTCCTATGGCTACACCTTC. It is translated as CASSDDGTVSYGYTF.

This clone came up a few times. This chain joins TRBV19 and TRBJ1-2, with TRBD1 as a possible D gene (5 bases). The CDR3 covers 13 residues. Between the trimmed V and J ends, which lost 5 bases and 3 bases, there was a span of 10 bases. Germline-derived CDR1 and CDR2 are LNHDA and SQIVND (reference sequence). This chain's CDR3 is CASSQGLDYGYTF. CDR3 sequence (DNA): TGTGCCAGTAGTCAGGGTCTGGACTATGGCTACACCTTC.

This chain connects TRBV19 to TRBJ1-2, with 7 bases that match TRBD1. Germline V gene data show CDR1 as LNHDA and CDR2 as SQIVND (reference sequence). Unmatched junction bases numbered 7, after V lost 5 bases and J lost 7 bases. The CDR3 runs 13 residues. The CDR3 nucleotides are TGTGCCAGTAGTGCCTCCTACAGGGGTGGCTACACCTTC. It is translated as CASSASYRGGYTF.

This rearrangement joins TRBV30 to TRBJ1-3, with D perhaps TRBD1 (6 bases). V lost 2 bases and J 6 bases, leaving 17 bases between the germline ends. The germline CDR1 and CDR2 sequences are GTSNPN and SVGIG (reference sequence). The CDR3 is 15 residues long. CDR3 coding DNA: TGTGCCTGGAGTCAAACAGGGCCAGAATCAAACACCATATATTTT. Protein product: CAWSQTGPESNTIYF.

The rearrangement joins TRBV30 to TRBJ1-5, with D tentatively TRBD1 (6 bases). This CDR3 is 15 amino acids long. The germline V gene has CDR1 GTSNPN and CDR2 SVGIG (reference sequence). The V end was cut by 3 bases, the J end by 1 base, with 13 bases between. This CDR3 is CAWSSTGFSNQPQHF. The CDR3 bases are TGTGCCTGGAGCTCGACAGGCTTCAGCAATCAGCCCCAGCATTTT.

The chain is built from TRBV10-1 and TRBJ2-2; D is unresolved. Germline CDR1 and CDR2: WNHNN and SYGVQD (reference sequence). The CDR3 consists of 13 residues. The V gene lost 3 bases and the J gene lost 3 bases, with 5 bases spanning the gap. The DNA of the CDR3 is TGCGCCAGCAGTGACCAATACACCGGGGAGCTGTTTTTT. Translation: CASSDQYTGELFF.

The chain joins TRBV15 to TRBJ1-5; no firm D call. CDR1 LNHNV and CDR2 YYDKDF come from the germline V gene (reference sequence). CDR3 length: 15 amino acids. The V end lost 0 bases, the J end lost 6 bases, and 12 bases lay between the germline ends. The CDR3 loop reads CATSRDKVEGQPQHF. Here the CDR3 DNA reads TGTGCCACCAGCAGAGATAAGGTGGAGGGTCAGCCCCAGCATTTT.

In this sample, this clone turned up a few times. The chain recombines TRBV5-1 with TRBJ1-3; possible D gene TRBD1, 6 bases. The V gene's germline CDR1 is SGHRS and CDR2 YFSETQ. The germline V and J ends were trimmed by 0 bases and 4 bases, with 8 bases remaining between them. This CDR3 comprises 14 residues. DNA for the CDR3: TGCGCCAGCAGCTTGGGCGGGGGCGGAAACACCATATATTTT. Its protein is CASSLGGGGNTIYF.

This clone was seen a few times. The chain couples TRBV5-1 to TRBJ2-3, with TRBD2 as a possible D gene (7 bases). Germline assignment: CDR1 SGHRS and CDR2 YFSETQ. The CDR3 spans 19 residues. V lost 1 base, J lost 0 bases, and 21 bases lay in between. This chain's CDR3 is CASSLSFRGGGPSTDTQYF. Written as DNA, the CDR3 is TGCGCCAGCAGCTTGAGTTTCCGGGGCGGGGGCCCAAGCACAGATACGCAGTATTTT.

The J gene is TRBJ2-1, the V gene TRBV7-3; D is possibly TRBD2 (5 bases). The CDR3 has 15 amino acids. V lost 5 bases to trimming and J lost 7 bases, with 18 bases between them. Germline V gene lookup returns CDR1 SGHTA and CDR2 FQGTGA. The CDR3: CASSLRGTLSNEQFF. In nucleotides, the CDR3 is TGTGCCAGCAGCCTCCGGGGTACACTATCGAATGAGCAGTTCTTC.

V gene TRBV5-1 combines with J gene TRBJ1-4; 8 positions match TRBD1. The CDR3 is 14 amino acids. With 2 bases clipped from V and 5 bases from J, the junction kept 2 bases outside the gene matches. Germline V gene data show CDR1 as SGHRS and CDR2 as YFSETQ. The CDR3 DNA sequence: TGCGCCAGCAGCTTCGGGACAGGAAATGAAAAACTGTTTTTT. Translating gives CASSFGTGNEKLFF.

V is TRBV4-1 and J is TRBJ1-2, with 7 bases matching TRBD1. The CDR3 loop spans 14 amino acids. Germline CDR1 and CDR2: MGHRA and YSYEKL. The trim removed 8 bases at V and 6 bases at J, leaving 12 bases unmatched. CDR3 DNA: TGCGCCAGCCGCAGGCCAGGGGGTCCCAATGGCTACACCTTC. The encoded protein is CASRRPGGPNGYTF.

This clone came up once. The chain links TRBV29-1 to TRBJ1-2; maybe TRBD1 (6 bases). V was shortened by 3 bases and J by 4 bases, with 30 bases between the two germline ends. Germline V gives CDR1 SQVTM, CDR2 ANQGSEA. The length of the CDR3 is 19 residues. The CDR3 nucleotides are TGCAGCGTTGAGAATGATCCGGTGGGGACACTTGGTTCGGGCTATGGCTACACCTTC. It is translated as CSVENDPVGTLGSGYGYTF.

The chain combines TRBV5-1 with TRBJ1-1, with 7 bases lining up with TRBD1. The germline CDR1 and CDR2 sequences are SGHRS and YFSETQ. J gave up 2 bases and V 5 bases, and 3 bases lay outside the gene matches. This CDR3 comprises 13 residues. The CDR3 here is CASRGQTNTEAFF. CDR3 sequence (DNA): TGCGCCAGCAGGGGACAGACCAACACTGAAGCTTTCTTT. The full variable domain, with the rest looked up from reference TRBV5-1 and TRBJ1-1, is KAGVTQTPRYLIKTRGQQVTLSCSPISGHRSVSWYQQTPGQGLQFLFEYFSETQRNKGNFPGRFSGRQFSNSRSEMNVSTLELGDSALYLCASRGQTNTEAFFGQGTRLTVV.

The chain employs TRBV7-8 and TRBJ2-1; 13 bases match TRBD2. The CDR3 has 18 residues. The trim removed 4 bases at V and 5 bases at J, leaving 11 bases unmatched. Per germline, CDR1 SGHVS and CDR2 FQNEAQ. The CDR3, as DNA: TGTGCCAGCAGCTCAGGACTAGCGGGGGTCCGGAGAGACAATGAGCAGTTCTTC. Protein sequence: CASSSGLAGVRRDNEQFF. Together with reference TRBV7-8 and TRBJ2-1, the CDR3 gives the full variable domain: GAGVSQSPRYKVAKRGQDVALRCDPISGHVSLFWYQQALGQGPEFLTYFQNEAQLDKSGLPSDRFFAERPEGSVSTLKIQRTQQEDSAVYLCASSSGLAGVRRDNEQFFGPGTRLTVL.

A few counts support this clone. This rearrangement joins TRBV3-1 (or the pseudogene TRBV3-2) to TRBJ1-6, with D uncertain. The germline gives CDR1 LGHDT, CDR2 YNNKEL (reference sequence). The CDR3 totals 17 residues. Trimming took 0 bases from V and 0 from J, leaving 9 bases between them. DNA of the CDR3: TGTGCCAGCAGCCAAGATGGGAGGAGCTCCTATAATTCACCCCTCCACTTT. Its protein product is CASSQDGRSSYNSPLHF.

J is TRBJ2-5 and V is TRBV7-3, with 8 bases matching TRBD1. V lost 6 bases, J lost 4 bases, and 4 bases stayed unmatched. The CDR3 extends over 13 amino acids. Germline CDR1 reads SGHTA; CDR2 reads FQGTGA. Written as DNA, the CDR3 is TGTGCCAGCAGTCAGGGGGCAGGAGAGACCCAGTACTTC. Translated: CASSQGAGETQYF.

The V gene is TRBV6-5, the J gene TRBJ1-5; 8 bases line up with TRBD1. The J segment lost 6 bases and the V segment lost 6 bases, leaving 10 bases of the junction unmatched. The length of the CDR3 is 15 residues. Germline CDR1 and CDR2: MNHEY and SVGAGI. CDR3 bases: TGTGCCAGCAGCCCCCAGGCAGGGGGCCCTCAGCCCCAGCATTTT. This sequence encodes CASSPQAGGPQPQHF.

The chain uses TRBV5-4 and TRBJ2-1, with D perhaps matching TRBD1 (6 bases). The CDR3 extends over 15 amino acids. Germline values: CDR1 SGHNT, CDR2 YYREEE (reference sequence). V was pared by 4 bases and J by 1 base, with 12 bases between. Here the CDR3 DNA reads TGTGCCAGCAGCGTTGGACAGATTTCCTACAATGAGCAGTTCTTC. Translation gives CASSVGQISYNEQFF.

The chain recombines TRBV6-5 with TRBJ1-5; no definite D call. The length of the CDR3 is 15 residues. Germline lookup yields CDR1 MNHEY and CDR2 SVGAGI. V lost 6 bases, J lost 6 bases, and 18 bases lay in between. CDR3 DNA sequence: TGTGCCAGCAGGAAGGAGCCAATCGGAGGTCAGCCCCAGCATTTT. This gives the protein CASRKEPIGGQPQHF.

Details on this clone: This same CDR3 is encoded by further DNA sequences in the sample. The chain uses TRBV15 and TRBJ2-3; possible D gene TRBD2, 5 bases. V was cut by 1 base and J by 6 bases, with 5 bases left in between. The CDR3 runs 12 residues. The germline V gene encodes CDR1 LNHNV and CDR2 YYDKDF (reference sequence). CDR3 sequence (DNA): TGTGCCACCAGCAGAGGCGGGGATACGCAGTATTTT. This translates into CATSRGGDTQYF.

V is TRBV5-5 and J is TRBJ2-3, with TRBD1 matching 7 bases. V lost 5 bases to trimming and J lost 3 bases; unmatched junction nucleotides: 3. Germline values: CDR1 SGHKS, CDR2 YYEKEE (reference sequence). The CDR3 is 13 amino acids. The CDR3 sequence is CASREQGTDTQYF. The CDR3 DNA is TGTGCCAGCAGGGAACAGGGGACAGATACGCAGTATTTT.

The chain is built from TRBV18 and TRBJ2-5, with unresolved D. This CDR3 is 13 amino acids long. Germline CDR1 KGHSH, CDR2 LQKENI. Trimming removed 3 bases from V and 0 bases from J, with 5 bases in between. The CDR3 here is CASSPRNQETQYF. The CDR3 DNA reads TGTGCCAGCTCACCCAGAAACCAAGAGACCCAGTACTTC. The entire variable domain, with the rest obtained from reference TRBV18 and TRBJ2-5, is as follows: NAGVMQNPRHLVRRRGQEARLRCSPMKGHSHVYWYRQLPEEGLKFMVYLQKENIIDESGMPKERFSAEFPKEGPSILRIQQVVRGDSAAYFCASSPRNQETQYFGPGTRLLVL.

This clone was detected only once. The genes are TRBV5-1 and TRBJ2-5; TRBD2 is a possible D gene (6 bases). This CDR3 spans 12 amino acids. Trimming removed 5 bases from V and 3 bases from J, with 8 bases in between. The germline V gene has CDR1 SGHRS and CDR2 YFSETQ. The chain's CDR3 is CASRRGEETQYF. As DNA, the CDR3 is TGCGCCAGCAGGCGCGGGGAAGAGACCCAGTACTTC.

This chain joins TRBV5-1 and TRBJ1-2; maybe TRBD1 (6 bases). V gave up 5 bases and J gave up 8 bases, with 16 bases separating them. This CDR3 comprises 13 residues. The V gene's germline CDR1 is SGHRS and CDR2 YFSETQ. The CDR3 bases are TGCGCCAGCAGAACAGGGAGGGAACAAGGCTACACCTTC. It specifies CASRTGREQGYTF.

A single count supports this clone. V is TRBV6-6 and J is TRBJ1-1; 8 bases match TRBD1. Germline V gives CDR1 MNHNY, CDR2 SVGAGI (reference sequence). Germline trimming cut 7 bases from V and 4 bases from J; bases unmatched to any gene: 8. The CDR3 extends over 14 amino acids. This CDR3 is CASTTTGEATEAFF. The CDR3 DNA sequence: TGTGCCAGCACCACGACAGGGGAGGCCACTGAAGCTTTCTTT.

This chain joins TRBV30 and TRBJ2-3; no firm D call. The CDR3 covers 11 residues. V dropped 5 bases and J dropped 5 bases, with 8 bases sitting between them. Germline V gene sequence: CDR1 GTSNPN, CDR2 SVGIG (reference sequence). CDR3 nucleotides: TGTGCCTGGGCTAGAGGAGATACGCAGTATTTT. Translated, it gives CAWARGDTQYF.

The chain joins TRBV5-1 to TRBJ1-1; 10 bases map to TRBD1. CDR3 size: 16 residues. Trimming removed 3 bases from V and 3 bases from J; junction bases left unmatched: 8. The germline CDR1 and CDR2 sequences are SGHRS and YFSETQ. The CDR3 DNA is TGCGCCAGCAGCTCGAGAGCCGGGACAGGGGACACTGAAGCTTTCTTT. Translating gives CASSSRAGTGDTEAFF.